This section outlines one TCR beta chain sequence together with its context. Trimming took off 6 bases at V and 13 bases at J, with 13 bases between the two ends. There are 11 residues in the CDR3. Extraction of total RNA produced a minimum of 5.5 micrograms from each sample. This sample was taken from a study of blood T cells in healthy people across ages. Turning to the study itself: Capture by template switching was about one barcoded beta molecule per two T cells.

Combining a sample-barcoded 5' primer with a J-beta primer mix, a second PCR ran for roughly 7 to 12 cycles. Through a template-switch adaptor with 12 random nucleotides, each cDNA molecule received a tag. TCRdb fed the 5' RACE reads into MiXCR, producing one record per CDR3 protein. The sample contains about 1.8 million distinct CDR3 sequences, around 50% of which appear only once. The sequencing sample was made of blood. This TCR was sampled from a woman between 40 and 50 years old in good health. This chain joins TRBV12-3 or TRBV12-4 and TRBJ2-1, with D uncertain. CDR3 DNA sequence: TGTGCCAGCAGCCCTGGCAAGACCCAGTTCTTC. This codes for CASSPGKTQFF.